In its sample, the clone carrying this TCR beta chain was seen a few times. No antigen is known for it. The primer mix had 60 Vbeta and 13 Jbeta primers. Using immunoSEQ multiplex PCR, the repertoire was profiled, and TCRdb retains in-frame clones only, with some absent. The data contain roughly 180,000 clones, less than 85% of them seen just once; the ten biggest clones take up around 4.8%. This entry belongs to a study of cytomegalovirus exposure and HLA in healthy donors. Regarding the study as a whole: An analysis done earlier found most TCR beta V segments productive about 87% or about 30% of the time.

CDR1 and CDR2 (germline): MNHEY, SMNVEV (reference sequence). This CDR3 has 16 amino acids. Losses at the gene ends were 5 bases for V and 10 bases for J; bases not matched to a gene: 12. The sequenced sample was PBMCs. The chain is built from TRBV27 and TRBJ1-6; 9 bases are shared with TRBD1. The sequence came from a man between 18 and 35 years old in good health and CMV-seronegative. The DNA of the CDR3 is TGTGCCAGCAGTGGGGCGGACAGGGGCTACCTCTCACCCCTCCACTTT. It encodes CASSGADRGYLSPLHF.